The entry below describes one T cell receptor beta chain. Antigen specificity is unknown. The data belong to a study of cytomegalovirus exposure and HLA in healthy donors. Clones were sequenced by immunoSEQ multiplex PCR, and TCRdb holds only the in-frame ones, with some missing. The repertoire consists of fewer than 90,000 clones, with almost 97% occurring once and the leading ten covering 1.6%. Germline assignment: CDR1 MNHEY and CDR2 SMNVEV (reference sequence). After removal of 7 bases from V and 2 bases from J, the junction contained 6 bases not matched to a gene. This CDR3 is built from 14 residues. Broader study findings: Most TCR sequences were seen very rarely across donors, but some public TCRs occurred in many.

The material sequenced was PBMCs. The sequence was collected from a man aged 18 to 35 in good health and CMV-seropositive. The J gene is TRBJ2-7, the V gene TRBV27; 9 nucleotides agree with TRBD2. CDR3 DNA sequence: TGTGCCAGCACCCCGACTAGCGGTGCCTACGAGCAGTACTTC. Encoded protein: CASTPTSGAYEQYF.